The present T cell receptor beta chain was sequenced within a study of cytomegalovirus exposure and HLA in healthy donors. Broader study findings: V segments that were indistinguishable, TRBV6-2 and TRBV6-3 among them, were omitted from analysis. Reports showed the classifier diagnosing cytomegalovirus status with high specificity and sensitivity. TCR beta chain V- and J-gene trimming was linked, in a later analysis, to a missense variant in DCLRE1C.

This CDR3 contains 12 residues. Trimming pared 6 bases from V and 3 bases from J, leaving 9 bases between. Germline CDR1 and CDR2: SNHLY and FYNNEI. On this clone itself: Its specificity is not known.

It was with 60 Vbeta and 13 Jbeta primers that the PCR ran. The data were produced by immunoSEQ multiplex PCR, yet TCRdb's version contains in-frame clones alone and is incomplete. The sample holds around 170,000 clones, over 75% seen once. Donors likely had unrecorded immune exposures despite being nominally healthy when sampled. This chain uses TRBV2 with TRBJ2-7; the D gene is possibly TRBD1 (5 bases). The sample comprised PBMCs. The receptor's source is a man between 35 and 55 years old in good health and CMV-seropositive. DNA for the CDR3: TGTGCCAGCAGGGACAATTACTACGAGCAGTACTTC. Translating it yields CASRDNYYEQYF.